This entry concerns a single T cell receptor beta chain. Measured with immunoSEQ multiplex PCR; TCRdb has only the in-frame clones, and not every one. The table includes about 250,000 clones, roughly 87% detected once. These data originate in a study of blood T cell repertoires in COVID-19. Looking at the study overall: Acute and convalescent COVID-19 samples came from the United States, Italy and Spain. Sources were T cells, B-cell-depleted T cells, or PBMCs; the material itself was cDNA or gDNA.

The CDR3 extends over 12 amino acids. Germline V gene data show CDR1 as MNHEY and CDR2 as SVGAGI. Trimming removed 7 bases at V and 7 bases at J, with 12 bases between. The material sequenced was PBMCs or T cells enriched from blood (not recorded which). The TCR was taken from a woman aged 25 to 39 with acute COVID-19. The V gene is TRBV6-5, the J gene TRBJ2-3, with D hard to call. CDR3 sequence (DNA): TGTGCCAGCAACCGAGCTGGGCATACGCAGTATTTT. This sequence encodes CASNRAGHTQYF.